Below are 20 T cell receptor beta chains sequenced from a single sample in a study of T cell repertoires in cytomegalovirus infection. TCRdb used MiXCR to reprocess the reads, holding one entry per CDR3 protein. The repertoire holds about 490,000 distinct CDR3 sequences, with 15% to 20% as singletons. Specimen: CD8+ T cells from PBMCs. The receptors come from a human donor in good health (CMV status not recorded). Some clones in this sample may be carry-over from other donors' samples.

The chain joins TRBV7-9 to TRBJ2-5; tentatively, D is TRBD1 or TRBD2 (5 bases each). Germline V CDR1 and CDR2: SEHNR, FQNEAQ (reference sequence). V was trimmed by 1 base and J by 0 bases, leaving 18 bases between them. The CDR3 totals 18 residues. This chain's CDR3 is CASSLVGVTDKYQETQYF. Written as DNA, the CDR3 is TGTGCCAGCAGCTTAGTGGGGGTAACAGACAAGTACCAAGAGACCCAGTACTTC.

The chain couples TRBV5-4 to TRBJ2-7, with 7 nucleotides matching TRBD2. Germline trimming cut 3 bases from V and 2 bases from J; bases unmatched to any gene: 8. The CDR3 extends over 15 amino acids. The germline V gene encodes CDR1 SGHNT and CDR2 YYREEE (reference sequence). CDR3 bases: TGTGCCAGCAGCTGGGACGGGCGGGGGACCTACGAGCAGTACTTC. This gives the protein CASSWDGRGTYEQYF.

This clonotype has ten or more counts. The chain employs TRBV28 and TRBJ2-3; 13 bases match TRBD2. CDR1 is MDHEN and CDR2 is SYDVKM in the germline V gene. V shed 5 bases and J 3 bases; nucleotides not matched to a gene: 8. This CDR3 is built from 17 residues. As DNA, the CDR3 is TGTGCCAGCAGTAATCCGCGGACTAGCGGGAGTACAGATACGCAGTATTTT. This translates into CASSNPRTSGSTDTQYF. Full variable domain (outside the CDR3, taken from reference TRBV28 and TRBJ2-3): DVKVTQSSRYLVKRTGEKVFLECVQDMDHENMFWYRQDPGLGLRLIYFSYDVKMKEKGDIPEGYSVSREKKERFSLILESASTNQTSMYLCASSNPRTSGSTDTQYFGPGTRLTVL.

This clonotype was seen at least ten times. This chain connects TRBV7-8 to TRBJ1-3, with 9 bases fitting TRBD1. This CDR3 region has 18 residues. Trimming cost V 4 bases and J 1 base; bases outside gene matches: 11. Germline assignment: CDR1 SGHVS and CDR2 FQNEAQ. The CDR3 DNA follows: TGTGCCAGCAGCTCACCGGGACAGGGTGTTTTATCTGGAAACACCATATATTTT. Its translation is CASSSPGQGVLSGNTIYF.

Of note for this clonotype: Lacking the conserved final phenylalanine or tryptophan, this CDR3 likely reflects a read error. The rearrangement uses TRBV27 and TRBJ2-1, with 10 bases lining up with TRBD2. Germline lookup yields CDR1 MNHEY and CDR2 SMNVEV (reference sequence). The CDR3 runs to 15 residues. Trimming at V came to 2 bases and at J to 6 bases, leaving 4 bases not matched to a gene. The CDR3 loop reads CASSLGLAGVNEQFL. The DNA for the CDR3 is TGTGCCAGCAGTTTAGGGCTAGCGGGGGTCAATGAGCAGTTCTTA.

The chain uses TRBV18 and TRBJ1-1; TRBD1 is a possible D gene (5 bases). The CDR3 is 16 residues long. Deletions cut 3 bases from V and 1 base from J, with 15 bases between. CDR1 is KGHSH, CDR2 LQKENI, per germline. The DNA for the CDR3 is TGTGCCAGCTCACCGAAGGTGGACACTCCGAACACTGAAGCTTTCTTT. It specifies CASSPKVDTPNTEAFF.

The gene calls are TRBV5-6 and TRBJ1-4; D perhaps matches TRBD1 (5 bases). CDR1 and CDR2 from the germline V gene are SGHDT and YYEEEE. This CDR3 has 16 amino acids. Trimming pared 0 bases from V and 7 bases from J, leaving 16 bases between. The CDR3 loop is CASSLAVAGLFEKLFF. The CDR3 region has the DNA TGTGCCAGCAGCTTGGCCGTTGCGGGACTCTTTGAAAAACTGTTTTTT.

This sequence joins TRBV6-5 and TRBJ1-6, with D unresolved. V gave up 2 bases and J gave up 5 bases, with 10 bases separating them. The CDR3 spans 15 residues. In germline, CDR1 is MNHEY, CDR2 SVGAGI. In nucleotides, the CDR3 is TGTGCCAGCAGTTACCGGTTCCTCGATAATTCACCCCTCCACTTT. It is translated as CASSYRFLDNSPLHF.

This clonotype has more than one count but fewer than ten. The chain combines TRBV6-1 with TRBJ2-1, with a weak D call TRBD1 (5 bases). Trimming left V 4 bases short and J 1 base short, with 11 bases between. From germline, CDR1 is MNHNS and CDR2 SASEGT. This CDR3 comprises 15 residues. The CDR3 protein is CASSADSPSYNEQFF. The CDR3 nucleotides read TGTGCCAGCAGTGCCGACAGCCCGTCCTACAATGAGCAGTTCTTC.

CDR3 sequence (DNA): TGTGCCAGCAGCTCTAGCGTAAGCTCCTACGAGCAGTACTTC. Translated: CASSSSVSSYEQYF. The V gene is TRBV5-5, the J gene TRBJ2-7; D possibly corresponds to TRBD2 (6 bases). The CDR3 contains 14 residues. V gave up 3 bases and J gave up 0 bases, with 10 bases separating them. Germline V gene sequence: CDR1 SGHKS, CDR2 YYEKEE (reference sequence).

The table lists this clonotype with many counts. The chain joins TRBV11-2 to TRBJ1-3; TRBD1 is a possible D gene (5 bases). The CDR3 is 13 amino acids. Trimming took off 4 bases at V and 4 bases at J, with 8 bases between the two ends. Germline V lookup: CDR1 SGHAT, CDR2 FQNNGV. In DNA, the CDR3 is TGTGCCAGCAGCTGGGGGAGAGGAAACACCATATATTTT. It codes for CASSWGRGNTIYF.

The V and J genes are TRBV12-3 or TRBV12-4 and TRBJ2-7; unclear D gene. Trimming took off 3 bases at V and 3 bases at J, with 6 bases between the two ends. The CDR3 sequence is 12 residues long. The CDR3 nucleotides are TGTGCCAGCAGTTTTTCACTCTACGAGCAGTACTTC. Its translation is CASSFSLYEQYF.

V gene TRBV6-5 combines with J gene TRBJ2-7; 7 nucleotides match TRBD1. Germline V lookup: CDR1 MNHEY, CDR2 SVGAGI. After removal of 0 bases from V and 2 bases from J, the junction contained 4 bases not matched to a gene. This CDR3 comprises 15 residues. CDR3 in amino acids: CASSYSSRGTYEQYF. The DNA of the CDR3 is TGTGCCAGCAGTTACTCAAGCAGGGGGACCTACGAGCAGTACTTC.

At least ten counts were recorded for this clonotype. This chain connects TRBV6-1 to TRBJ2-3; 9 nucleotides match TRBD2. The V segment lost 5 bases and the J segment 0 bases; nucleotides outside the gene matches: 6. The length of the CDR3 is 16 residues. Germline CDR1 MNHNS, CDR2 SASEGT. CDR3 in DNA: TGTGCCAGCAGTTTCCTAGCGGGGCAAAGCACAGATACGCAGTATTTT. Protein product: CASSFLAGQSTDTQYF.

This clonotype has at least ten counts. The chain combines TRBV12-5 with TRBJ1-2; D remains ambiguous. The CDR3 extends over 13 amino acids. The V gene lost 6 bases and the J gene lost 4 bases, with 12 bases spanning the gap. The germline CDR1 and CDR2 sequences are LGHNT and FRNRAP. The CDR3 DNA reads as TGTGCTAGTGGCCCTTCATTGACCTATGGCTACACCTTC. Its translation is CASGPSLTYGYTF.

This clonotype was seen a handful of times. The V gene is TRBV20-1, the J gene TRBJ2-2; D gene ambiguous. CDR1 and CDR2 (germline): DFQATT, SNEGSKA (reference sequence). V lost 4 bases and J 1 base, leaving 7 bases between the germline ends. The CDR3 covers 13 residues. DNA for the CDR3: TGCAGTGCTATCAGCTTGAACACCGGGGAGCTGTTTTTT. Encoded protein: CSAISLNTGELFF.

Ten or more counts support this clonotype. The CDR3 sequence is CASSLGDYRGNEQFF. The CDR3 nucleotides read TGTGCCAGCAGCTTAGGAGACTACAGGGGGAATGAGCAGTTCTTC. V usage is TRBV7-9 and J usage is TRBJ2-1; 8 bases fit TRBD1. Trimming cost V 1 base and J 7 bases; bases outside gene matches: 6. The CDR3 loop spans 15 amino acids. CDR1 is SEHNR and CDR2 is FQNEAQ in the germline V gene (reference sequence).

Only a few counts were recorded for this clonotype. The V gene is TRBV5-1, the J gene TRBJ2-5, with a tentative D call TRBD1 (6 bases). The V end was cut by 2 bases, the J end by 2 bases, with 10 bases between. The CDR3 loop spans 14 amino acids. Germline CDR1 and CDR2: SGHRS and YFSETQ. The CDR3 DNA sequence: TGCGCCAGCAGCTTTGGGACACATCAAGAGACCCAGTACTTC. Protein product: CASSFGTHQETQYF.

This clonotype was recorded a few times. The V gene is TRBV19, the J gene TRBJ1-2; D is unclear. CDR1 is LNHDA and CDR2 is SQIVND in the germline V gene (reference sequence). V shed 7 bases and J shed 3 bases, with 9 bases lying between them. The CDR3 is made up of 12 amino acids. The CDR3 reads CASIGGDYGYTF. Written as DNA, the CDR3 is TGTGCCAGTATTGGTGGGGACTATGGCTACACCTTC.

This clonotype was observed many times. The chain uses TRBV6-5 and TRBJ1-4; 8 bases are a match to TRBD1. The V gene's germline CDR1 is MNHEY and CDR2 SVGAGI. V lost 5 bases and J lost 8; bases outside the gene matches: 13. The length of the CDR3 is 16 residues. The CDR3 loop is CASSPSSRQGREKLFF. Here the CDR3 DNA reads TGTGCCAGCAGTCCCAGCTCCAGACAGGGGAGGGAAAAACTGTTTTTT.